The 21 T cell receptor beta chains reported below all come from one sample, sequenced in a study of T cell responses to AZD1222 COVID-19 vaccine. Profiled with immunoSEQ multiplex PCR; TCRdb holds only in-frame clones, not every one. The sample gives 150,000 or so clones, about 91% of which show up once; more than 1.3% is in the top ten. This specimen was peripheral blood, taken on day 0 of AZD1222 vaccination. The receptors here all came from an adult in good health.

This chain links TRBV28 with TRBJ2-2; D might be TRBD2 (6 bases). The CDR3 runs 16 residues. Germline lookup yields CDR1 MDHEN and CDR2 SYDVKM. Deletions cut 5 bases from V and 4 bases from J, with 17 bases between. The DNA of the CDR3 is TGTGCCAGCAGTCCGAGACTAGGCTTGAGCACCGGGGAGCTGTTTTTT. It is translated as CASSPRLGLSTGELFF.

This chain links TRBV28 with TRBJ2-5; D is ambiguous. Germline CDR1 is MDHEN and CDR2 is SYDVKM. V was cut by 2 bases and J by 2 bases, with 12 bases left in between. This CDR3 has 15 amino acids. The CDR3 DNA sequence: TGTGCCAGCAGTTTAGAGGTCCTATCTCAAGAGACCCAGTACTTC. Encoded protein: CASSLEVLSQETQYF. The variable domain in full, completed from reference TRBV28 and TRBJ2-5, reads DVKVTQSSRYLVKRTGEKVFLECVQDMDHENMFWYRQDPGLGLRLIYFSYDVKMKEKGDIPEGYSVSREKKERFSLILESASTNQTSMYLCASSLEVLSQETQYFGPGTRLLVL.

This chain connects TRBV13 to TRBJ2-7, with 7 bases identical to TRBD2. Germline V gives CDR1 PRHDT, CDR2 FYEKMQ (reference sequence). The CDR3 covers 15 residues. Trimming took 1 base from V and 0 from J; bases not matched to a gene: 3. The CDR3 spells CASSLVRGSSYEQYF. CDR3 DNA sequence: TGTGCCAGCAGCTTAGTGCGGGGGAGCTCCTACGAGCAGTACTTC.

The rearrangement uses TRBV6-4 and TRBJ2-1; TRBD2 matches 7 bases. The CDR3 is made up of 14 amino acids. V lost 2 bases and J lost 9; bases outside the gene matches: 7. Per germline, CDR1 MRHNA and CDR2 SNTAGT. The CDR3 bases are TGTGCCAGCAGTGACGGGAGCGGGGTTGGTGAGCAGTTCTTC. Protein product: CASSDGSGVGEQFF.

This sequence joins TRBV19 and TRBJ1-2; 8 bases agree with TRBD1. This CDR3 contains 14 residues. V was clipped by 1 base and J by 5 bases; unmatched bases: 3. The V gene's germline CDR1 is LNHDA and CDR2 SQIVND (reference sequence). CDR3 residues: CASSIGDRRYGYTF. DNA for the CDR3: TGTGCCAGTAGTATAGGGGACAGGAGGTATGGCTACACCTTC.

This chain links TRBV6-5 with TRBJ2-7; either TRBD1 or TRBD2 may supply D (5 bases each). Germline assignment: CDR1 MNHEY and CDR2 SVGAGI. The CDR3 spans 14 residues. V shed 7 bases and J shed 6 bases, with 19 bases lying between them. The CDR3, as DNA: TGTGCCAGCACCCCACCGGGGCAGGCCGGCGAGCAGTACTTC. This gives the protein CASTPPGQAGEQYF.

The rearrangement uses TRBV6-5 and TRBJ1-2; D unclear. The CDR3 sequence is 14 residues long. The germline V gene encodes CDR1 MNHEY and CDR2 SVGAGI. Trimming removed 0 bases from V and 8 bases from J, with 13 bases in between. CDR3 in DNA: TGTGCCAGCAGTTACTCCCCGAGCACCAGCGGCTACACCTTC. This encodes CASSYSPSTSGYTF.

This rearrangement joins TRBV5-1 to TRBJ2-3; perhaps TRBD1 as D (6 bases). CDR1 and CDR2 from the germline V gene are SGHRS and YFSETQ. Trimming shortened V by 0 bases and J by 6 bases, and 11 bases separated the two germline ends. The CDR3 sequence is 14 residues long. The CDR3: CASSLGGRLDTQYF. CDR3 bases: TGCGCCAGCAGCTTGGGGGGGCGTTTGGATACGCAGTATTTT.

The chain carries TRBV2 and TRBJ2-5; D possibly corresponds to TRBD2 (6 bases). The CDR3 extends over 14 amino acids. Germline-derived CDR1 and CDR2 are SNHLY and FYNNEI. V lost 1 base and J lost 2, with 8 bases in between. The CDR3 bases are TGTGCCAGCAGTGAAGAGCGGGTTCAAGAGACCCAGTACTTC. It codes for CASSEERVQETQYF.

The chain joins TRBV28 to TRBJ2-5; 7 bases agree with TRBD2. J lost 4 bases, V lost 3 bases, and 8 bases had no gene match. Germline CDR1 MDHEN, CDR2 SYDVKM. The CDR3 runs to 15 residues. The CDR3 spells CASSFRREVGETQYF. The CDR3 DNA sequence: TGTGCCAGCAGTTTTAGACGGGAGGTCGGAGAGACCCAGTACTTC.

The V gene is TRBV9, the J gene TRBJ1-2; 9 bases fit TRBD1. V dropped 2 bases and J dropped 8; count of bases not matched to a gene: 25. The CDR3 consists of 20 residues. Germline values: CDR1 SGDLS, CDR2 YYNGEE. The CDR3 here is CASSVSGTGLPSSPGGGYTF. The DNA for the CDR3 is TGTGCCAGCAGCGTCTCCGGGACAGGGCTTCCTTCGAGCCCTGGAGGGGGCTACACCTTC.

The CDR3 is CASSPGQGAIDTQYF. DNA of the CDR3: TGCGCCAGCAGCCCCGGACAGGGGGCGATAGATACGCAGTATTTT. V is TRBV5-1 and J is TRBJ2-3, with 11 bases aligning to TRBD1. In germline, CDR1 is SGHRS, CDR2 YFSETQ. Trimming at V came to 4 bases and at J to 5 bases, leaving 6 bases not matched to a gene. This CDR3 is built from 15 residues.

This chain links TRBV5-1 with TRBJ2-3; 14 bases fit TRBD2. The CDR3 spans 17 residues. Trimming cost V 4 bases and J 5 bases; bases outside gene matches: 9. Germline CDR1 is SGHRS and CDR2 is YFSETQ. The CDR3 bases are TGCGCCAGCAGCCGTAGACTAGCGGGAGGGCTCATAGATACGCAGTATTTT. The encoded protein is CASSRRLAGGLIDTQYF.

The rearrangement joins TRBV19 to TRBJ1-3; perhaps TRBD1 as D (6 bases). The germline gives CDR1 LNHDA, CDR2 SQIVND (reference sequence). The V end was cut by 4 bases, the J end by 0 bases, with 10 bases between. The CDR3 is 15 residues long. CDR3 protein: CASSTSGDSGNTIYF. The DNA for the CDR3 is TGTGCCAGTAGTACATCAGGGGACTCTGGAAACACCATATATTTT.

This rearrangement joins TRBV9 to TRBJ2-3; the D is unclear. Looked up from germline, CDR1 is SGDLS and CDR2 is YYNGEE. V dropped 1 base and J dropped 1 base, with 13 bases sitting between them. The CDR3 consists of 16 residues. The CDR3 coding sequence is TGTGCCAGCAGCGTACTTAGTCAAAAGGGCACAGATACGCAGTATTTT. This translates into CASSVLSQKGTDTQYF.

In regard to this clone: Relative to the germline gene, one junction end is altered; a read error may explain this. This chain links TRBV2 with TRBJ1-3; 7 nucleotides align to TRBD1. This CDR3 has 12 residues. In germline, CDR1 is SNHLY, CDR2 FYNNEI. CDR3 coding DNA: TGTGCCCGCAGGGGGGATGGAAACACCATATATTTT. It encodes CARRGDGNTIYF.

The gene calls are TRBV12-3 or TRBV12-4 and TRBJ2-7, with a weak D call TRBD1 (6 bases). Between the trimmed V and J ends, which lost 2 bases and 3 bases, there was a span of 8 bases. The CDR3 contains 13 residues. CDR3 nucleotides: TGTGCCAGCAGTTTACAGGACAGCTACGAGCAGTACTTC. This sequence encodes CASSLQDSYEQYF.

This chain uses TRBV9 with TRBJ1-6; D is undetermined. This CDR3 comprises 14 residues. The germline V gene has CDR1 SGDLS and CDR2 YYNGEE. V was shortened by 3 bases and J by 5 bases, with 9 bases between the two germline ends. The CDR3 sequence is CASSGGIHNSPLHF. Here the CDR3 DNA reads TGTGCCAGCAGCGGGGGAATCCATAATTCACCCCTCCACTTT.

CDR3 coding DNA: TGTGCCACCAGTGATGGACAGGGGGTGAGCACAGATACGCAGTATTTT. Protein sequence: CATSDGQGVSTDTQYF. This chain uses TRBV24-1 with TRBJ2-3; TRBD1 agrees at 10 bases. Germline CDR1 and CDR2: KGHDR and SFDVKD. The CDR3 is made up of 16 amino acids. The J segment lost 0 bases and the V segment lost 3 bases, leaving 2 bases of the junction unmatched.

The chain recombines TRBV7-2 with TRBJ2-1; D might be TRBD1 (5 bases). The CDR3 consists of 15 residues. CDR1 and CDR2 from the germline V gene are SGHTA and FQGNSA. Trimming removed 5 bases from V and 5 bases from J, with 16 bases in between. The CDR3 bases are TGTGCCAGCAGCCAATACAGGATGTCAGACAATGAGCAGTTCTTC. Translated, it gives CASSQYRMSDNEQFF.

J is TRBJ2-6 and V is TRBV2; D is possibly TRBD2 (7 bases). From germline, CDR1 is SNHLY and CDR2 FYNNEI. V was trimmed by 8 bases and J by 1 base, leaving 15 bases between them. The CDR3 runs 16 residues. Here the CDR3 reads CASYPGEGSGANVLTF. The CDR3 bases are TGTGCCAGCTACCCAGGGGAGGGATCTGGGGCCAACGTCCTGACTTTC.